These 32 T cell receptor beta chains were all obtained from the same sample, sequenced in a study of T-cell reconstitution after alpha-beta-depleted transplantation in children. TCRbeta library preparation incorporated unique molecular identifiers. Each CDR3 protein gets one entry after TCRdb re-called the PCR reads with MiXCR. The table shows a few hundred thousand distinct CDR3 sequences, with 10% occurring only once. Source: PBMCs from the stem cell graft donor, taken from the stem cell graft. The receptors were gathered from a human donor who donated a stem cell graft to a child with acute lymphoblastic leukemia.

The chain employs TRBV29-1 and TRBJ2-2; 10 nucleotides match TRBD2. V shed 5 bases, J shed 3 bases, and the junction held 9 bases outside the gene matches. Germline lookup yields CDR1 SQVTM and CDR2 ANQGSEA. The CDR3 runs to 16 residues. This CDR3 is CSVRVAGGGDTGELFF. The CDR3 DNA is TGCAGCGTTCGGGTAGCGGGAGGAGGCGACACCGGGGAGCTGTTTTTT.

The chain has TRBV5-1 and TRBJ2-2, with D unclear. With 6 bases removed from V and 4 bases from J, the gap between germline ends came to 7 bases. Per germline, CDR1 SGHRS and CDR2 YFSETQ. The CDR3 has 12 residues. CDR3 nucleotides: TGCGCCAGCATCGACCCCACCGGGGAGCTGTTTTTT. Translation gives CASIDPTGELFF.

The chain employs TRBV7-9 and TRBJ2-1; tentatively, D is TRBD2 (6 bases). V was cut by 5 bases and J by 4 bases, with 15 bases left in between. This CDR3 is built from 15 residues. The germline V gene encodes CDR1 SEHNR and CDR2 FQNEAQ (reference sequence). The chain's CDR3 is CASSPQRALYNEQFF. The CDR3 nucleotides are TGTGCCAGCAGCCCTCAGCGGGCCCTATACAATGAGCAGTTCTTC.

This clonotype was seen at least ten times. This chain connects TRBV5-6 to TRBJ2-7; a weak D match, TRBD1 (5 bases). Germline V CDR1 and CDR2: SGHDT, YYEEEE. V was cut by 0 bases and J by 3 bases, with 13 bases left in between. This CDR3 has 15 residues. The CDR3 DNA is TGTGCCAGCAGCTTGGGGCTAGGGGCCGTCTACGAGCAGTACTTC. Protein: CASSLGLGAVYEQYF.

This clonotype was observed a few times. The chain links TRBV12-3 or TRBV12-4 to TRBJ2-3; 8 nucleotides agree with TRBD2. The length of the CDR3 is 15 residues. V shed 4 bases, J shed 1 base, and the junction held 4 bases outside the gene matches. CDR3 sequence reads: CASSSAGVGTDTQYF. Written as DNA, the CDR3 is TGTGCCAGCAGTTCAGCGGGAGTTGGCACAGATACGCAGTATTTT.

This clonotype was seen repeatedly, ten times or more. V usage is TRBV12-3 or TRBV12-4 and J usage is TRBJ2-7; 10 nucleotides align to TRBD1. CDR3 length equals 15 residues. Trimming removed 1 base from V and 5 bases from J; junction bases left unmatched: 5. CDR3: CASSLGGQGRHEQYF. CDR3 nucleotides: TGTGCCAGCAGTTTAGGGGGACAGGGGAGGCACGAGCAGTACTTC.

The chain employs TRBV7-9 and TRBJ2-1, with 7 nucleotides matching TRBD1. The CDR3 extends over 17 amino acids. Germline CDR1 reads SEHNR; CDR2 reads FQNEAQ (reference sequence). J was trimmed by 4 bases and V by 3 bases; bases with no gene match: 12. Here the CDR3 reads CASSFSGKGAFYNEQFF. The CDR3 bases are TGTGCCAGCAGCTTCTCTGGCAAGGGGGCCTTTTACAATGAGCAGTTCTTC. The full variable domain, with the rest looked up from reference TRBV7-9 and TRBJ2-1, is DTGVSQNPRHKITKRGQNVTFRCDPISEHNRLYWYRQTLGQGPEFLTYFQNEAQLEKSRLLSDRFSAERPKGSFSTLEIQRTEQGDSAMYLCASSFSGKGAFYNEQFFGPGTRLTVL.

This clonotype was observed at least ten times. This chain uses TRBV29-1 with TRBJ2-1, with D maybe TRBD1 (6 bases). This CDR3 is 14 amino acids long. The germline V gene encodes CDR1 SQVTM and CDR2 ANQGSEA. The V end was cut by 7 bases, the J end by 3 bases, with 16 bases between. CDR3: CSAAAGQYYNEQFF. In nucleotides, the CDR3 is TGCAGCGCTGCAGCCGGACAGTACTACAATGAGCAGTTCTTC.

The V gene is TRBV6-2 or TRBV6-3, the J gene TRBJ2-7; D unresolved. The CDR3 extends over 13 amino acids. CDR1 MNHEY and CDR2 SVGEGT come from the germline V gene. Trimming removed 6 bases at V and 6 bases at J, with 15 bases between. CDR3 amino acids: CASRTTLGFEQYF. DNA for the CDR3: TGTGCCAGCAGAACGACTCTCGGGTTCGAGCAGTACTTC.

The chain carries TRBV7-9 and TRBJ2-1, with D uncertain. Germline CDR1 is SEHNR and CDR2 is FQNEAQ (reference sequence). Trimming removed 5 bases at V and 8 bases at J, with 16 bases between. The length of the CDR3 is 14 residues. CDR3 region: CASSEGPRRDEQFF. CDR3 sequence (DNA): TGTGCCAGCAGCGAAGGGCCACGAAGGGATGAGCAGTTCTTC.

The V gene is TRBV4-2, the J gene TRBJ1-5, with 10 bases matching TRBD1. The CDR3 spans 17 residues. Germline CDR1 LGHNA, CDR2 YNFKEQ. V dropped 3 bases and J dropped 1; count of bases not matched to a gene: 6. CDR3 nucleotides: TGTGCCAGCAGCCAGAGAGGGGGACAGGGGAGCAATCAGCCCCAGCATTTT. This translates into CASSQRGGQGSNQPQHF.

The CDR3 region is CASSLAGTSHQPQHF. The CDR3 DNA reads TGCGCCAGCAGCTTGGCGGGGACCTCTCATCAGCCCCAGCATTTT. V is TRBV5-1 and J is TRBJ1-5; D is possibly TRBD1 (5 bases). The ends were cut back, 0 bases at V and 5 bases at J, with 12 bases in the middle. The CDR3 extends over 15 amino acids. CDR1 and CDR2 from the germline V gene are SGHRS and YFSETQ.

The chain has TRBV7-9 and TRBJ2-1; no firm D call. The CDR3 runs to 12 residues. Germline loops: CDR1 SEHNR, CDR2 FQNEAQ (reference sequence). Between the trimmed V and J ends, which lost 4 bases and 9 bases, there was a span of 10 bases. The CDR3 spells CASSSDSREQFF. In DNA form, the CDR3 reads TGTGCCAGCAGCTCCGACTCCCGTGAGCAGTTCTTC.

This clonotype came up many times. The V call is TRBV20-1, the J call TRBJ2-7, with a tentative D call TRBD2 (6 bases). V lost 6 bases and J 6 bases, leaving 21 bases between the germline ends. The CDR3 totals 14 residues. Germline CDR1 DFQATT, CDR2 SNEGSKA (reference sequence). For the CDR3, the DNA is TGCAGTGCCCAGCTTAGCGGCCCGGTGGGCGAGCAGTACTTC. This gives the protein CSAQLSGPVGEQYF.

This clonotype appeared a few times. The gene calls are TRBV7-8 and TRBJ1-3; 7 positions match TRBD1. Per the germline V gene, CDR1 is SGHVS and CDR2 is FQNEAQ. The CDR3 spans 15 residues. The V segment lost 7 bases and the J segment 3 bases; nucleotides outside the gene matches: 9. The CDR3 coding sequence is TGTGCCAGCACCGCCAAGACAGGGCTTGGAAACACCATATATTTT. Translation: CASTAKTGLGNTIYF.

This clonotype was detected ten times or more. The CDR3 sequence: CASSLGNLEQFF. As DNA, the CDR3 is TGCGCCAGCAGCTTGGGAAATCTTGAGCAGTTCTTC. The V call is TRBV5-1, the J call TRBJ2-1, with D unclear. Trimming cost V 0 bases and J 9 bases, with 7 bases left between them. Germline assignment: CDR1 SGHRS and CDR2 YFSETQ. CDR3 length: 12 residues. Combining the CDR3 with reference TRBV5-1 and TRBJ2-1 gives the whole variable domain KAGVTQTPRYLIKTRGQQVTLSCSPISGHRSVSWYQQTPGQGLQFLFEYFSETQRNKGNFPGRFSGRQFSNSRSEMNVSTLELGDSALYLCASSLGNLEQFFGPGTRLTVL.

The chain is built from TRBV6-2 or TRBV6-3 and TRBJ2-7; D is uncertain. Trimming removed 0 bases at V and 2 bases at J, with 8 bases between. The CDR3 runs to 14 residues. Germline V lookup: CDR1 MNHEY, CDR2 SVGEGT. The CDR3 loop reads CASSYSGVTYEQYF. CDR3 nucleotides: TGTGCCAGCAGTTACTCTGGTGTAACCTACGAGCAGTACTTC.

This clonotype has only a few counts. V usage is TRBV20-1 and J usage is TRBJ2-5; TRBD2 aligns across 12 bases. CDR1 is DFQATT, CDR2 SNEGSKA, per germline (reference sequence). The ends lost 5 bases at V and 2 bases at J; junction bases unmatched: 6. The CDR3 is made up of 15 amino acids. CDR3 sequence reads: CSAGLAGTRQETQYF. Here the CDR3 DNA reads TGCAGTGCTGGACTAGCGGGAACCCGGCAAGAGACCCAGTACTTC.

This clonotype has more than one count but fewer than ten. CDR3 nucleotide sequence: TGTGCCAGCAGCTTACAGGGGATAGAACCCCAGCATTTT. Its protein product is CASSLQGIEPQHF. V usage is TRBV7-9 and J usage is TRBJ1-5, with D possibly being TRBD1 (6 bases). The CDR3 has 13 residues. The V and J ends lost 2 bases and 10 bases respectively, with 12 bases between them. From germline, CDR1 is SEHNR and CDR2 FQNEAQ (reference sequence).

At least ten counts were recorded for this clonotype. The chain recombines TRBV6-5 with TRBJ2-7; no firm D call. The V gene lost 6 bases and the J gene lost 5 bases, with 14 bases spanning the gap. Germline CDR1 reads MNHEY; CDR2 reads SVGAGI. The CDR3 is 13 amino acids. This CDR3 reads CASSRTGHDEQYF. The CDR3 DNA sequence: TGTGCCAGCAGCCGGACCGGTCACGACGAGCAGTACTTC.

The sample holds a few counts of this clonotype. V and J are TRBV20-1 and TRBJ2-7; the match to TRBD2 covers 7 bases. With V trimmed by 3 bases and J by 0 bases, 5 bases remained unmatched. The CDR3 spans 14 residues. Germline loops: CDR1 DFQATT, CDR2 SNEGSKA (reference sequence). The CDR3 coding sequence is TGCAGTGCTAGTCTCGGCGGGAGCTCCTACGAGCAGTACTTC. This sequence encodes CSASLGGSSYEQYF.

The V gene is TRBV19, the J gene TRBJ2-1; tentatively, D is TRBD2 (6 bases). Germline assignment: CDR1 LNHDA and CDR2 SQIVND (reference sequence). The CDR3 totals 14 residues. The V gene lost 2 bases and the J gene lost 9 bases, with 14 bases spanning the gap. The DNA of the CDR3 is TGTGCCAGTAGTATAAAGGCGGGATGGAGTGAGCAGTTCTTC. Its translation: CASSIKAGWSEQFF.

V usage is TRBV29-1 and J usage is TRBJ2-7; D call uncertain. Trimming took 5 bases from V and 1 from J, leaving 12 bases between them. Germline V gene sequence: CDR1 SQVTM, CDR2 ANQGSEA. The CDR3 covers 13 residues. The CDR3 bases are TGCAGCGTTTCGGATTCTTTTTCCTACGAGCAGTACTTC. As protein: CSVSDSFSYEQYF.

Many counts were recorded for this clonotype. V is TRBV4-1 and J is TRBJ1-5, with a possible D match to TRBD1 (6 bases). The germline CDR1 and CDR2 sequences are MGHRA and YSYEKL. This CDR3 comprises 15 residues. Trimming removed 1 base from V and 2 bases from J, with 9 bases in between. The CDR3 region has the DNA TGCGCCAGCAGCCAAGGGCCAGGGGGCAATCAGCCCCAGCATTTT. It codes for CASSQGPGGNQPQHF.

The chain joins TRBV5-1 to TRBJ2-1; tentative D call: TRBD1 (7 bases). Trimming cost V 2 bases and J 5 bases, with 14 bases left between them. This CDR3 comprises 15 residues. In germline, CDR1 is SGHRS, CDR2 YFSETQ. CDR3 DNA: TGCGCCAGCAGCTTCCAGGGGGAGGAAAACAATGAGCAGTTCTTC. Amino acids: CASSFQGEENNEQFF.

This clonotype was seen at least ten times. The rearrangement joins TRBV4-3 to TRBJ2-2, with D perhaps matching TRBD2 (5 bases). CDR3 length: 16 residues. The ends were cut back, 1 base at V and 1 base at J, with 10 bases in the middle. From germline, CDR1 is LGHNA and CDR2 YSLEER. DNA of the CDR3: TGCGCCAGCAGCCAAGGTGCGGGTGGGAACACCGGGGAGCTGTTTTTT. It is translated as CASSQGAGGNTGELFF.

On this clonotype itself: The junction departs from the called germline gene at one end, perhaps through a read error. The rearrangement uses TRBV10-3 and TRBJ2-1, with TRBD2 as a possible D gene (6 bases). The CDR3 runs to 17 residues. Germline CDR1 ENHRY, CDR2 SYGVKD. The CDR3, as DNA: TGTACCATCTGTTTAGTTAGCGGAGGGAATTCCTACAATGAGCAGTTCTTC. Translating gives CTICLVSGGNSYNEQFF.

J is TRBJ2-1 and V is TRBV27; 12 bases agree with TRBD2. This CDR3 is built from 19 residues. V was pared by 5 bases and J by 4 bases, with 15 bases of the junction left unmatched. Looked up from germline, CDR1 is MNHEY and CDR2 is SMNVEV (reference sequence). In nucleotides, the CDR3 is TGTGCCAGCAGTCTATACAGGGGACTAGCGGGCTTATATTACAATGAGCAGTTCTTC. Translation: CASSLYRGLAGLYYNEQFF.

Only a few counts were recorded for this clonotype. The rearrangement uses TRBV14 and TRBJ2-2; tentative D call: TRBD2 (5 bases). Germline CDR1 and CDR2: SGHDN and FVKESK. The V gene lost 6 bases and the J gene lost 5 bases, with 19 bases spanning the gap. The CDR3 spans 16 residues. The CDR3 region has the DNA TGTGCCAGCAGTCTTTTGCCCCCCTGGGAGACCGGGGAGCTGTTTTTT. This translates into CASSLLPPWETGELFF.

Only a few counts were recorded for this clonotype. The chain is built from TRBV6-2 or TRBV6-3 and TRBJ2-2, with no clear D. This CDR3 spans 17 amino acids. Germline CDR1 MNHEY, CDR2 SVGEGT. V lost 6 bases to trimming and J lost 3 bases, with 20 bases between them. The CDR3, as DNA: TGTGCCAGCAGCGCCCATCTGCGGCTACGTGACACCGGGGAGCTGTTTTTT. It is translated as CASSAHLRLRDTGELFF.

The genes are TRBV4-3 and TRBJ2-7; D possibly corresponds to TRBD1 (5 bases). Trimming stripped 4 bases from V and 5 bases from J, with 18 bases between. The germline CDR1 and CDR2 sequences are LGHNA and YSLEER. This CDR3 is 15 amino acids long. The CDR3 spells CASSPTVPGSDEQYF. The CDR3 bases are TGCGCCAGCAGCCCGACAGTTCCAGGGTCCGACGAGCAGTACTTC.

The chain combines TRBV28 with TRBJ2-3, with D perhaps matching TRBD2 (5 bases). This CDR3 has 14 residues. Germline V gene sequence: CDR1 MDHEN, CDR2 SYDVKM. V was clipped by 3 bases and J by 6 bases, with 13 bases between them. The CDR3 loop is CASSFRQKRDTQYF. CDR3 nucleotide sequence: TGTGCCAGCAGTTTCCGCCAGAAGCGGGATACGCAGTATTTT.